In its sample, the clone carrying this T cell receptor beta chain was seen many times. The record originates from a study of breast tumors, draining lymph nodes, adjacent tissues. V shed 6 bases and J shed 2 bases, with 17 bases lying between them. Germline V gene sequence: CDR1 LGHNT, CDR2 FRNRAP. The CDR3 runs to 15 residues. One entry per CDR3 protein, called by TCRdb with MiXCR from the multiplex PCR reads. The table shows under 110,000 distinct CDR3 sequences, with less than 40% occurring only once. The lymph nodes were axillary draining lymph nodes from breast cancer patients. Sequencing used axillary lymph node tissue. The sequence was collected from a female donor with breast cancer. Some clones in this sample may be carry-over from other donors' samples. The V gene is TRBV12-5, the J gene TRBJ2-7; D assignment may be TRBD1 or TRBD2 (6 bases each). The CDR3 spells CASGRPGGRAYEQYF. Written as DNA, the CDR3 is TGTGCTAGTGGCCGTCCCGGGGGCCGCGCCTACGAGCAGTACTTC.